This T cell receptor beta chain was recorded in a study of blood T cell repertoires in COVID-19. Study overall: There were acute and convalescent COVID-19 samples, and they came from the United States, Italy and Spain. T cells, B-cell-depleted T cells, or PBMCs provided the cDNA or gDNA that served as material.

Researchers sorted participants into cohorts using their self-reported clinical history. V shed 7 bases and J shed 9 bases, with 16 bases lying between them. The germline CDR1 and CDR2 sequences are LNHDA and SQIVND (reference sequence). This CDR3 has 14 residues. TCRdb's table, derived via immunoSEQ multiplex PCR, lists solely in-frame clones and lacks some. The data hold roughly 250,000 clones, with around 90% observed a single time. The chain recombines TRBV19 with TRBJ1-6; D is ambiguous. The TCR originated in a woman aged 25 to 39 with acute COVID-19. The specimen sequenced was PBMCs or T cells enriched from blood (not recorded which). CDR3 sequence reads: CASTSRGGISPLHF. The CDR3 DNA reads TGTGCCAGTACCTCTCGGGGAGGGATTTCACCCCTCCACTTT.